The 20 T cell receptor beta chains below come from one sample, sequenced in a study of T-cell reconstitution after alpha-beta-depleted transplantation in children. A library of TCRbeta sequences, prepared with unique molecular identifiers, was generated. From the PCR reads, TCRdb called clonotypes with MiXCR, one entry per CDR3 protein. In the table there are 490,000 or so distinct CDR3 sequences, under 15% of which are singletons. This specimen consisted of PBMCs from the stem cell graft donor, obtained from the stem cell graft. The receptors here all came from a human donor who donated a stem cell graft to a child with combined immunodeficiency.

This clonotype showed up many times. The chain employs TRBV12-3 or TRBV12-4 and TRBJ1-5; no clear D gene. The V end was cut by 6 bases, the J end by 0 bases, with 12 bases between. CDR3 length: 15 residues. The CDR3 loop reads CASSSGRSSNQPQHF. The CDR3 DNA reads TGTGCCAGCAGCTCCGGGAGATCTAGCAATCAGCCCCAGCATTTT.

This clonotype has at least ten counts. The rearrangement links TRBV27 to TRBJ2-7; 10 bases are shared with TRBD1. J was trimmed by 3 bases and V by 4 bases; bases with no gene match: 9. The CDR3 runs 16 residues. CDR1 is MNHEY, CDR2 SMNVEV, per germline (reference sequence). CDR3 residues: CASSSPRQGAYYEQYF. CDR3 DNA: TGTGCCAGCAGTTCTCCCCGACAGGGGGCTTACTACGAGCAGTACTTC.

The chain is built from TRBV2 and TRBJ2-2; 10 bases match TRBD1. With 5 bases clipped from V and 5 bases from J, the junction kept 5 bases outside the gene matches. The CDR3 loop spans 15 amino acids. Germline assignment: CDR1 SNHLY and CDR2 FYNNEI. The CDR3 region has the DNA TGTGCCAGCAGTTCGACAGGGGGCGCGACCGGGGAGCTGTTTTTT. Encoded protein: CASSSTGGATGELFF.

In this sample, this clonotype turned up a few times. The rearrangement uses TRBV10-1 and TRBJ2-4; 9 nucleotides line up with TRBD1. The trim removed 4 bases at V and 7 bases at J, leaving 8 bases unmatched. Per the germline V gene, CDR1 is WNHNN and CDR2 is SYGVQD (reference sequence). The CDR3 is 15 amino acids. CDR3 loop: CASSGNRDRVNIQYF. CDR3 in DNA: TGCGCCAGCAGTGGTAACCGGGACAGGGTCAACATTCAGTACTTC.

This clonotype was found a few times. The chain uses TRBV19 and TRBJ2-2; D might be TRBD1 (6 bases). Per germline, CDR1 LNHDA and CDR2 SQIVND (reference sequence). The CDR3 totals 12 residues. The V end lost 7 bases, the J end lost 8 bases, and 11 bases lay between the germline ends. CDR3: CASNRAAGELFF. The CDR3 region has the DNA TGTGCCAGTAACAGGGCCGCGGGGGAGCTGTTTTTT. Combining the CDR3 with reference TRBV19 and TRBJ2-2 gives the whole variable domain DGGITQSPKYLFRKEGQNVTLSCEQNLNHDAMYWYRQDPGQGLRLIYYSQIVNDFQKGDIAEGYSVSREKKESFPLTVTSAQKNPTAFYLCASNRAAGELFFGEGSRLTVL.

The V and J genes are TRBV21-1 and TRBJ1-2. TRBV21-1 constitutes a pseudogene. The CDR3 length is 20 residues. CDR3 sequence (DNA): TGTGCCAGCAGCAAAGGGGGTAGTGTCGCCACGCCACCCGCTAACTATGGCTACACCTTC. Amino acid sequence: CASSKGGSVATPPANYGYTF.

This clonotype was picked up many times. V is TRBV12-3 or TRBV12-4 and J is TRBJ2-3; maybe TRBD2 (5 bases). The CDR3 extends over 14 amino acids. Trimming stripped 7 bases from V and 0 bases from J, with 11 bases between. The CDR3 DNA reads as TGTGCCAGCACCCCGGGGTCAAGCACAGATACGCAGTATTTT. This codes for CASTPGSSTDTQYF.

This clonotype appeared a few times. V gene TRBV15 combines with J gene TRBJ2-5; tentatively, D is TRBD1 (5 bases). Per germline, CDR1 LNHNV and CDR2 YYDKDF (reference sequence). The CDR3 runs to 15 residues. The V end was cut by 0 bases, the J end by 7 bases, with 15 bases between. The DNA for the CDR3 is TGTGCCACCAGCAGAGATCAGGGCGGTGGTAGGACCCAGTACTTC. It is translated as CATSRDQGGGRTQYF. Together with reference TRBV15 and TRBJ2-5, the CDR3 gives the full variable domain: DAMVIQNPRYQVTQFGKPVTLSCSQTLNHNVMYWYQQKSSQAPKLLFHYYDKDFNNEADTPDNFQSRRPNTSFCFLDIRSPGLGDTAMYLCATSRDQGGGRTQYFGPGTRLLVL.

The chain recombines TRBV5-1 with TRBJ1-5; D possibly corresponds to TRBD1 (6 bases). V was shortened by 4 bases and J by 4 bases, with 15 bases between the two germline ends. Germline CDR1 and CDR2: SGHRS and YFSETQ. This CDR3 is built from 15 residues. In nucleotides, the CDR3 is TGCGCCAGCAGCCCCACAGGGCCTCAAAATCAGCCCCAGCATTTT. Protein product: CASSPTGPQNQPQHF.

This clonotype was found a few times. V and J are TRBV2 and TRBJ2-7, with 7 bases fitting TRBD2. CDR3 length equals 13 residues. The ends lost 6 bases at V and 5 bases at J; junction bases unmatched: 7. Germline lookup yields CDR1 SNHLY and CDR2 FYNNEI. The CDR3 is CASRRTRPHEQYF. The CDR3 nucleotides are TGTGCCAGCAGACGGACTAGACCCCACGAGCAGTACTTC.

This clonotype has at least ten counts. The chain carries TRBV10-3 and TRBJ2-1; unclear D gene. V gave up 5 bases and J gave up 4 bases, with 6 bases separating them. CDR3 length: 12 residues. Germline CDR1 is ENHRY and CDR2 is SYGVKD. The CDR3 region is CAISLEYNEQFF. The CDR3 DNA sequence: TGTGCCATCAGTCTTGAGTACAATGAGCAGTTCTTC.

The chain is built from TRBV2 and TRBJ2-5; D is unresolved. V lost 5 bases to trimming and J lost 1 base, with 11 bases between them. The CDR3 covers 14 residues. Germline CDR1 reads SNHLY; CDR2 reads FYNNEI. The CDR3 sequence: CASSLPDFQETQYF. The CDR3 region has the DNA TGTGCCAGCAGTCTACCCGACTTCCAAGAGACCCAGTACTTC.

This chain connects TRBV24-1 to TRBJ2-1, with TRBD2 matching 8 bases. J was trimmed by 6 bases and V by 7 bases; bases with no gene match: 13. The CDR3 spans 16 residues. The germline V gene encodes CDR1 KGHDR and CDR2 SFDVKD. The CDR3 nucleotides are TGTGCCACCAGCCCCAAATTCCCGGGACTAGTCAATGAGCAGTTCTTC. Translating it yields CATSPKFPGLVNEQFF.

This clonotype was seen only a few times. CDR3 amino acids: CSVEAGAAFRGNEQFF. DNA for the CDR3: TGCAGCGTTGAGGCAGGGGCCGCCTTCCGGGGGAATGAGCAGTTCTTC. The V gene is TRBV29-1, the J gene TRBJ2-1, with D possibly called TRBD1 or TRBD2 (6 bases each). CDR1 is SQVTM, CDR2 ANQGSEA, per germline. Trimming cost V 3 bases and J 7 bases, with 22 bases left between them. The CDR3 spans 16 residues.

This clonotype was detected many times. V usage is TRBV5-1 and J usage is TRBJ2-2; unclear D gene. CDR1 and CDR2 (germline): SGHRS, YFSETQ. The CDR3 length is 15 residues. The V gene lost 1 base and the J gene lost 3 bases, with 10 bases spanning the gap. The CDR3 region is CASSLRVTDTGELFF. The CDR3 region has the DNA TGCGCCAGCAGCTTGAGGGTGACGGACACCGGGGAGCTGTTTTTT.

Only a few counts were recorded for this clonotype. The gene calls are TRBV6-1 and TRBJ2-3; D gene unclear. The CDR3 has 15 amino acids. The V end was cut by 5 bases, the J end by 0 bases, with 12 bases between. Germline V CDR1 and CDR2: MNHNS, SASEGT. The CDR3 DNA follows: TGTGCCAGCAGTAGACCCCAACCTAGCACAGATACGCAGTATTTT. This sequence encodes CASSRPQPSTDTQYF.

This clonotype has at least ten counts. The chain recombines TRBV4-3 with TRBJ1-3; tentative D call: TRBD1 (5 bases). Germline lookup yields CDR1 LGHNA and CDR2 YSLEER. V lost 0 bases and J 4 bases, leaving 19 bases between the germline ends. The CDR3 is 18 residues long. As DNA, the CDR3 is TGCGCCAGCAGCCAAGAAAGGTACCCCCAGGGAGCAGGAAACACCATATATTTT. It yields the protein CASSQERYPQGAGNTIYF.

The chain recombines TRBV7-2 with TRBJ2-2, with D unclear. The V gene lost 7 bases and the J gene lost 1 base, with 13 bases spanning the gap. This CDR3 spans 15 amino acids. Per germline, CDR1 SGHTA and CDR2 FQGNSA. CDR3 region: CASTNSRRNTGELFF. In DNA, the CDR3 is TGTGCCAGCACCAACTCTCGCAGGAACACCGGGGAGCTGTTTTTT. Combining the CDR3 with reference TRBV7-2 and TRBJ2-2 gives the whole variable domain GAGVSQSPSNKVTEKGKDVELRCDPISGHTALYWYRQSLGQGLEFLIYFQGNSAPDKSGLPSDRFSAERTGGSVSTLTIQRTQQEDSAVYLCASTNSRRNTGELFFGEGSRLTVL.

There are a few counts of this clonotype. The chain employs TRBV20-1 and TRBJ2-2, with a weak D call TRBD1 (5 bases). Germline V CDR1 and CDR2: DFQATT, SNEGSKA (reference sequence). V was shortened by 1 base and J by 3 bases, with 15 bases between the two germline ends. CDR3 length equals 16 residues. The CDR3 sequence: CSARAPGRKYTGELFF. The CDR3 DNA is TGCAGTGCTAGAGCCCCAGGGCGCAAATACACCGGGGAGCTGTTTTTT.

This clonotype was counted a single time. At one of its ends the junction is not consistent with the germline gene, which may arise from a read error. The J gene is TRBJ1-2, the V gene TRBV20-1; 10 positions match TRBD1. Germline assignment: CDR1 DFQATT and CDR2 SNEGSKA (reference sequence). The CDR3 extends over 19 amino acids. Here the CDR3 reads CCATGTGESFSPANYGYTF. The CDR3 DNA reads TGCTGTGCTACCGGGACAGGGGAATCCTTTAGTCCAGCTAACTATGGCTACACCTTC.